This T cell receptor beta chain derives from a study of T cell responses to AZD1222 COVID-19 vaccine. Study background: Pooling was applied to second doses at about 4 or about 12 weeks.

TCRdb's table, derived via immunoSEQ multiplex PCR, lists solely in-frame clones and lacks some. The table has 100,000 or so clones, approximately 87% seen once. General study points: Baseline serology detected seropositivity in only 5 or 6 AZD1222 recipients.

With regard to this clone: Its target is unknown.

J was trimmed by 4 bases and V by 6 bases; bases with no gene match: 12. The V gene's germline CDR1 is MDHEN and CDR2 SYDVKM. This CDR3 is built from 16 residues. The starting material was peripheral blood, obtained on day 0 of AZD1222 vaccination. The clonotype originates from an adult in good health. V and J are TRBV28 and TRBJ1-3; 7 bases are shared with TRBD1. The DNA of the CDR3 is TGTGCCAGCAGCCCGCCAGGGGGTTCGGGGGGAAACACCATATATTTT. Its protein product is CASSPPGGSGGNTIYF. The full variable domain, its missing parts supplied by reference TRBV28 and TRBJ1-3, is DVKVTQSSRYLVKRTGEKVFLECVQDMDHENMFWYRQDPGLGLRLIYFSYDVKMKEKGDIPEGYSVSREKKERFSLILESASTNQTSMYLCASSPPGGSGGNTIYFGEGSWLTVV.